The 31 T cell receptor beta chains reported below all come from one sample, sequenced in a study of blood T cell repertoires in COVID-19 (dated by TCRdb to about 2020). The library was generated by the immunoSEQ multiplex PCR assay. What TCRdb holds here is the immuneACCESS table cut down to in-frame rearrangements. Part of the clones is not present; checked against another copy, under half of the missing clones reflect an unresolved V gene, and the others are unexplained. This sample comprises around 250,000 clones, roughly 90% of them detected only once. Less than 0.95% of the sample is held by the ten biggest clonotypes. Sample: peripheral blood. The receptors were gathered from a middle-aged woman who had recovered from COVID-19.

CDR3 DNA: TGTGCCAGCAGCTCGATAATCACTCTCGCGGCTTTCTTT. It encodes CASSSIITLAAFF. The chain is built from TRBV7-9 and TRBJ1-1; no clear D gene. V lost 4 bases to trimming and J lost 11 bases, with 17 bases between them. The CDR3 runs to 13 residues. Germline V gene data show CDR1 as SEHNR and CDR2 as FQNEAQ (reference sequence).

This rearrangement joins TRBV11-1 to TRBJ2-7, with 13 bases that match TRBD2. Germline-derived CDR1 and CDR2 are SGHAT and FQDESV (reference sequence). The CDR3 spans 15 residues. Unmatched junction bases numbered 2, after V lost 4 bases and J lost 2 bases. CDR3 DNA sequence: TGTGCCAGCAGCTCCGGACTAGCGGGAGCCTACGAGCAGTACTTC. Translation: CASSSGLAGAYEQYF.

The chain joins TRBV6-5 to TRBJ1-1; D remains ambiguous. Germline CDR1 and CDR2: MNHEY and SVGAGI. V shed 5 bases and J shed 4 bases, with 17 bases lying between them. The CDR3 runs 15 residues. CDR3: CASSPSRGAGTEAFF. The CDR3 bases are TGTGCCAGCAGTCCCAGTCGGGGTGCTGGCACTGAAGCTTTCTTT.

The gene calls are TRBV6-5 and TRBJ2-5; 11 bases agree with TRBD1. The germline V gene has CDR1 MNHEY and CDR2 SVGAGI. This CDR3 spans 15 amino acids. Trimming took 2 bases from V and 4 from J; bases not matched to a gene: 3. The CDR3 DNA sequence: TGTGCCAGCAGTTACGGGACAGGGGGGCGAGAGACCCAGTACTTC. This sequence encodes CASSYGTGGRETQYF.

The rearrangement joins TRBV5-1 to TRBJ1-5; D is uncertain. The CDR3 loop spans 13 amino acids. V lost 0 bases to trimming and J lost 6 bases, with 7 bases between them. Germline V gene sequence: CDR1 SGHRS, CDR2 YFSETQ. The CDR3 DNA follows: TGCGCCAGCAGCTTGGGTGAGGCTCAGCCCCAGCATTTT. The encoded protein is CASSLGEAQPQHF. Full variable domain (remainder filled in from reference TRBV5-1 and TRBJ1-5): KAGVTQTPRYLIKTRGQQVTLSCSPISGHRSVSWYQQTPGQGLQFLFEYFSETQRNKGNFPGRFSGRQFSNSRSEMNVSTLELGDSALYLCASSLGEAQPQHFGDGTRLSIL.

The chain couples TRBV27 to TRBJ2-2; D is ambiguous. This CDR3 contains 16 residues. CDR1 and CDR2 from the germline V gene are MNHEY and SMNVEV (reference sequence). V was pared by 6 bases and J by 0 bases, with 14 bases between. This chain's CDR3 is CASRVSGASNTGELFF. The CDR3 DNA follows: TGTGCCAGCAGGGTCAGTGGAGCATCGAACACCGGGGAGCTGTTTTTT.

J is TRBJ1-2 and V is TRBV30; a weak D match, TRBD1 (5 bases). Per the germline V gene, CDR1 is GTSNPN and CDR2 is SVGIG (reference sequence). V lost 3 bases and J 8 bases, leaving 16 bases between the germline ends. The CDR3 extends over 13 amino acids. The CDR3 nucleotides read TGTGCCTGGAGGGACGGAGGGGTAAACGGCTACACCTTC. Translated: CAWRDGGVNGYTF.

The rearrangement links TRBV7-9 to TRBJ1-2; 7 bases line up with TRBD1. V shed 10 bases, J shed 3 bases, and the junction held 8 bases outside the gene matches. This CDR3 comprises 13 residues. Germline V gives CDR1 SEHNR, CDR2 FQNEAQ (reference sequence). The CDR3 nucleotides read TGTGCCATCCCAGGGGGAAGGGACTATGGCTACACCTTC. Protein sequence: CAIPGGRDYGYTF. The full variable domain, in which reference TRBV7-9 and TRBJ1-2 provide the parts outside the CDR3, is DTGVSQNPRHKITKRGQNVTFRCDPISEHNRLYWYRQTLGQGPEFLTYFQNEAQLEKSRLLSDRFSAERPKGSFSTLEIQRTEQGDSAMYLCAIPGGRDYGYTFGSGTRLTVV.

The chain employs TRBV4-1 and TRBJ2-7; TRBD1 matches 8 bases. Germline lookup yields CDR1 MGHRA and CDR2 YSYEKL. The CDR3 is made up of 15 amino acids. The V gene end was trimmed by 0 bases and the J gene end by 4 bases; junction bases not matched to a gene: 5. This CDR3 is CASSQDHQGAYEQYF. The CDR3 DNA sequence: TGCGCCAGCAGCCAAGATCATCAGGGGGCTTACGAGCAGTACTTC.

This clone was counted a few times. This chain joins TRBV30 and TRBJ2-7; D not resolved. Germline lookup yields CDR1 GTSNPN and CDR2 SVGIG (reference sequence). V was clipped by 1 base and J by 0 bases, with 7 bases between them. The CDR3 consists of 13 residues. In DNA form, the CDR3 reads TGTGCCTGGAGTGAACTTGCCTCCTACGAGCAGTACTTC. This codes for CAWSELASYEQYF.

The genes are TRBV28 and TRBJ1-3, with TRBD1 matching over 7 bases. After removal of 5 bases from V and 3 bases from J, the junction contained 4 bases not matched to a gene. The CDR3 spans 14 residues. Germline V gives CDR1 MDHEN, CDR2 SYDVKM. The CDR3 DNA is TGTGCCAGCAGTCGACAGGGACTTGGAAACACCATATATTTT. The encoded protein is CASSRQGLGNTIYF.

This rearrangement joins TRBV10-3 to TRBJ2-2, with 8 bases matching TRBD1. Germline lookup yields CDR1 ENHRY and CDR2 SYGVKD. The CDR3 runs 17 residues. The V gene end was trimmed by 0 bases and the J gene end by 1 base; junction bases not matched to a gene: 4. The CDR3 region is CAISESSGTGNTGELFF. Here the CDR3 DNA reads TGTGCCATCAGTGAGTCTTCCGGGACAGGGAACACCGGGGAGCTGTTTTTT.

The chain recombines TRBV11-3 with TRBJ1-6; D might be TRBD1 (6 bases). The CDR3 is 17 amino acids. From germline, CDR1 is SGHNT and CDR2 YENEEA. The germline V and J ends were trimmed by 4 bases and 0 bases, with 13 bases remaining between them. The CDR3 DNA follows: TGTGCCAGCAGCTCCAGACAGGCCACCTCCTATAATTCACCCCTCCACTTT. Protein sequence: CASSSRQATSYNSPLHF. Complete variable domain (other parts from reference TRBV11-3 and TRBJ1-6): EAGVVQSPRYKIIEKKQPVAFWCNPISGHNTLYWYLQNLGQGPELLIRYENEEAVDDSQLPKDRFSAERLKGVDSTLKIQPAELGDSAVYLCASSSRQATSYNSPLHFGNGTRLTVT.

The chain links TRBV11-2 to TRBJ2-1; TRBD2 matches 7 bases. The ends lost 4 bases at V and 7 bases at J; junction bases unmatched: 7. Germline V CDR1 and CDR2: SGHAT, FQNNGV. CDR3 length: 14 residues. The DNA of the CDR3 is TGTGCCAGCAGCTCTCGGGGGGAGTCTAATGAGCAGTTCTTC. Amino acids: CASSSRGESNEQFF.

The genes are TRBV5-4 and TRBJ2-7, with 7 bases aligning to TRBD2. V trimming: 2 bases; J trimming: 2 bases; junction bases outside the gene matches: 4. The CDR3 runs 14 residues. The germline V gene has CDR1 SGHNT and CDR2 YYREEE (reference sequence). CDR3 in amino acids: CASSLAGRPYEQYF. CDR3 in DNA: TGTGCCAGCAGCTTAGCCGGGAGGCCCTACGAGCAGTACTTC.

V is TRBV6-1 and J is TRBJ2-7; D might be TRBD1 (5 bases). CDR1 is MNHNS and CDR2 is SASEGT in the germline V gene. The CDR3 has 17 amino acids. The V end lost 3 bases, the J end lost 2 bases, and 20 bases lay between the germline ends. The CDR3 is CASSEKIGRALTYEQYF. CDR3 sequence (DNA): TGTGCCAGCAGTGAGAAGATCGGCAGGGCCCTTACCTACGAGCAGTACTTC.

This clone showed up many times. This chain links TRBV5-1 with TRBJ1-5; 9 positions match TRBD1. V shed 0 bases and J 1 base; nucleotides not matched to a gene: 2. Germline V gene sequence: CDR1 SGHRS, CDR2 YFSETQ. There are 16 residues in the CDR3. In DNA, the CDR3 is TGCGCCAGCAGCTTGGGGACAGGGGACAGCAATCAGCCCCAGCATTTT. It specifies CASSLGTGDSNQPQHF. The variable domain in full, completed from reference TRBV5-1 and TRBJ1-5, reads KAGVTQTPRYLIKTRGQQVTLSCSPISGHRSVSWYQQTPGQGLQFLFEYFSETQRNKGNFPGRFSGRQFSNSRSEMNVSTLELGDSALYLCASSLGTGDSNQPQHFGDGTRLSIL.

The chain links TRBV3-1 (or the pseudogene TRBV3-2) to TRBJ2-1; D is perhaps TRBD2 (5 bases). The CDR3 has 15 residues. Trimming removed 0 bases at V and 6 bases at J, with 12 bases between. CDR1 and CDR2 (germline): LGHDT, YNNKEL (reference sequence). The CDR3 nucleotides are TGTGCCAGCAGCCAAGATAGGACTCGTGGCAATGAGCAGTTCTTC. This translates into CASSQDRTRGNEQFF.

There are a few counts of this clone. This sequence joins TRBV7-2 and TRBJ1-2, with 8 nucleotides matching TRBD1. CDR1 SGHTA and CDR2 FQGNSA come from the germline V gene. This CDR3 has 13 residues. V lost 5 bases to trimming and J lost 5 bases; unmatched junction nucleotides: 4. CDR3 residues: CASSPDRVYGYTF. The DNA for the CDR3 is TGTGCCAGCAGCCCGGACAGGGTGTATGGCTACACCTTC.

The genes are TRBV5-1 and TRBJ2-3, with D uncertain. The CDR3 is made up of 11 amino acids. The germline V gene encodes CDR1 SGHRS and CDR2 YFSETQ. The germline V and J ends were trimmed by 4 bases and 3 bases, with 3 bases remaining between them. Here the CDR3 DNA reads TGCGCCAGCAGCCATACAGATACGCAGTATTTT. Residues: CASSHTDTQYF.

The chain is built from TRBV6-5 and TRBJ2-1, with 13 bases that match TRBD2. This CDR3 has 16 residues. CDR1 and CDR2 (germline): MNHEY, SVGAGI. Germline trimming cut 0 bases from V and 5 bases from J; bases unmatched to any gene: 1. The CDR3 spells CASSYSGLAGNNEQFF. The CDR3 nucleotides are TGTGCCAGCAGTTACTCGGGACTAGCGGGAAACAATGAGCAGTTCTTC.

The rearrangement joins TRBV19 to TRBJ2-1, with a weak D call TRBD1 (5 bases). The CDR3 has 14 amino acids. Germline V gene data show CDR1 as LNHDA and CDR2 as SQIVND (reference sequence). V lost 2 bases to trimming and J lost 7 bases, with 12 bases between them. CDR3 region: CASSIRVRANEQFF. For the CDR3, the DNA is TGTGCCAGTAGTATACGGGTCAGGGCGAATGAGCAGTTCTTC.

CDR3 in DNA: TGTGCCAGCAGCCAAGTGGCGACAGGGGGTAACACCGGGGAGCTGTTTTTT. Its protein is CASSQVATGGNTGELFF. The chain joins TRBV3-1 (or the pseudogene TRBV3-2) to TRBJ2-2; 9 positions match TRBD1. V was pared by 1 base and J by 2 bases, with 5 bases of the junction left unmatched. The CDR3 covers 17 residues. CDR1 is LGHDT and CDR2 is YNNKEL in the germline V gene (reference sequence).

The CDR3 nucleotides read TGTGCCAGCGTCGAGACGGGGGGTTCTTACGAGCAGTACTTC. Translation: CASVETGGSYEQYF. This chain joins TRBV6-5 and TRBJ2-7, with 7 nucleotides matching TRBD2. Trimming took 8 bases from V and 4 from J; bases not matched to a gene: 11. Germline V gene data show CDR1 as MNHEY and CDR2 as SVGAGI. This CDR3 region has 14 residues.

For the CDR3, the DNA is TGCGCCAGCAGCGGGGACTCAGGGGGTGGCTACACCTTC. Amino acids: CASSGDSGGGYTF. This chain connects TRBV5-1 to TRBJ1-2; 7 bases agree with TRBD1. V trimming: 4 bases; J trimming: 7 bases; junction bases outside the gene matches: 7. Per germline, CDR1 SGHRS and CDR2 YFSETQ. This CDR3 has 13 amino acids.

This chain links TRBV24-1 with TRBJ1-5, with a tentative D call TRBD1 (6 bases). The germline gives CDR1 KGHDR, CDR2 SFDVKD. V was cut by 2 bases and J by 3 bases, with 10 bases left in between. The CDR3 has 15 amino acids. The CDR3 protein is CATSDSGTPNQPQHF. For the CDR3, the DNA is TGTGCCACCAGTGATTCGGGGACACCCAATCAGCCCCAGCATTTT.

The chain has TRBV5-1 and TRBJ2-7, with TRBD1 matching 10 bases. V lost 4 bases, J lost 6 bases, and 10 bases stayed unmatched. Germline lookup yields CDR1 SGHRS and CDR2 YFSETQ. This CDR3 region has 15 residues. The CDR3 coding sequence is TGCGCCAGCAGCCCTCGACAGGGGGCAGGGGCCGAGCAGTACTTC. It encodes CASSPRQGAGAEQYF.

The rearrangement links TRBV4-1 to TRBJ2-1; tentatively, D is TRBD2 (5 bases). CDR1 is MGHRA, CDR2 YSYEKL, per germline. The CDR3 has 15 residues. V dropped 1 base and J dropped 7 bases, with 14 bases sitting between them. The chain's CDR3 is CASSQVGLARNEQFF. The CDR3 coding sequence is TGCGCCAGCAGCCAAGTAGGTTTAGCGCGAAATGAGCAGTTCTTC.

The chain links TRBV7-7 to TRBJ2-1, with D possibly being TRBD2 (6 bases). The V gene's germline CDR1 is SSHAT and CDR2 FNYEAQ (reference sequence). The CDR3 is 14 amino acids. The CDR3 nucleotides read TGTGCTAGCTACGGACTAACCCCTTACAATGAGCAGTTCTTC. Encoded protein: CASYGLTPYNEQFF.

The chain combines TRBV6-5 with TRBJ2-3; 13 positions agree with TRBD2. In germline, CDR1 is MNHEY, CDR2 SVGAGI. With V trimmed by 4 bases and J by 2 bases, 3 bases remained unmatched. CDR3 length: 16 amino acids. The CDR3 bases are TGTGCCAGCAGTTCCGGACTAGCGGGAGACACAGATACGCAGTATTTT. This encodes CASSSGLAGDTDTQYF.

This clone showed up just once. V and J are TRBV21-1 and TRBJ2-7; no check of the table's D call, TRBD2, against the DNA was made. TRBV21-1 is an annotated pseudogene. The CDR3 is made up of 12 amino acids. The CDR3 DNA is TGTGCCAGCAGCAACCGGGGTCTGTGGCAGTACTTC. Translated, it gives CASSNRGLWQYF.